This T cell receptor beta chain was sequenced in a study of blood T cell repertoires in COVID-19. Looking at the study overall: Samples taken during acute and convalescent COVID-19 were collected in the United States, Italy and Spain. Nucleic acid was either cDNA or gDNA, and it came from T cells, B-cell-depleted T cells, or PBMCs.

The assay was immunoSEQ multiplex PCR, and TCRdb's table has in-frame clones only and misses some. The data show about 180,000 clones, with 80% to 90% seen just once and approximately 2% held by the top ten. Source material: peripheral blood. The sequence was obtained from a man aged 18-30 years who had recovered from COVID-19.

For the CDR3, the DNA is TGCGCCAGCAACTGGGTGAGCTGGGGAGGTCCCTACGAGCAGTACTTC. It codes for CASNWVSWGGPYEQYF. The V gene is TRBV23-1, the J gene TRBJ2-7; a possible D gene is TRBD2 (6 bases). TRBV23-1 is known as an ORF, though its function is uncertain. The V and J ends lost 7 bases and 2 bases respectively, with 21 bases between them. There are 16 residues in the CDR3.